This is a list of T cell receptor beta chains from one sample in a study of shared clonotypes between healthy human individuals. Clones were read by immunoSEQ multiplex PCR, and TCRdb kept only the in-frame ones, dropping some. This sample carries nearly 2 million clones, about 94% of them seen once, and the ten largest clones take more than 0.9%. Sequencing was done on a sample of naive CD8+ T cells sorted from blood. The receptor source for this set is a man aged 18 to 30 in good health. CDR3s include the opening cysteine and the closing phenylalanine or tryptophan.

V gene,CDR3 length,J gene,CDR3 protein
TRBV5-6,16,TRBJ2-3,CASSLELAGTTDTQYF
TRBV7-9,14,TRBJ1-6,CASSLVLGDSPLHF
TRBV6-1,13,TRBJ2-3,CASSGTNTDTQYF
TRBV27,14,TRBJ2-1,CASRTESSYNEQFF
TRBV29-1,15,TRBJ2-3,CSAVGGTSNTDTQYF
TRBV27,14,TRBJ2-5,CASSFVGGLETQYF
TRBV28,18,TRBJ2-6,CASRDSRQGATGANVLTF
TRBV4-1,16,TRBJ2-6,CASSQDLSSGANVLTF
TRBV11-2,14,TRBJ2-2,CASSLASNTGELFF
TRBV27,15,TRBJ2-7,CASSPWTGNPYEQYF
TRBV28,12,TRBJ2-1,CASGGPYNEQFF
TRBV6-5,14,TRBJ2-7,CASSPEGPTYEQYF
TRBV4-2,19,TRBJ1-6,CASSSSRDRETLYNSPLHF
TRBV13,12,TRBJ2-7,CASQLGNYEQYF
TRBV28,15,TRBJ2-5,CASRERLERGETQYF
TRBV7-9,15,TRBJ1-1,CASSPGQGTLTEAFF
TRBV28,13,TRBJ2-3,CASSSSETDTQYF
TRBV5-4,13,TRBJ1-5,CASSSDGNQPQHF
TRBV5-1,15,TRBJ2-1,CASSLMSGVGNEQFF
TRBV4-1,12,TRBJ2-5,CASSHPGETQYF
TRBV2,13,TRBJ2-7,CASSVTGTGEQYF
TRBV2,13,TRBJ1-3,CVTSEYSGNTIYF